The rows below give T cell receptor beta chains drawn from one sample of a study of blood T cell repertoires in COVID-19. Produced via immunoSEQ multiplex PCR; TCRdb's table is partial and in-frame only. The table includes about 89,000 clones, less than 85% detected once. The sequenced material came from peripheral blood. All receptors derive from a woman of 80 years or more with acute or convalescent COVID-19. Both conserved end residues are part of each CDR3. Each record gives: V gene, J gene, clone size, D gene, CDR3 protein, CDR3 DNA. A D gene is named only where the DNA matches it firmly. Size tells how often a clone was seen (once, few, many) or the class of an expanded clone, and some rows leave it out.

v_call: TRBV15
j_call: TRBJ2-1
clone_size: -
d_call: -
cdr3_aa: CATSSSRLNEQFF
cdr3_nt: TGTGCCACCAGCTCCTCTAGACTAAACGAGCAGTTCTTC

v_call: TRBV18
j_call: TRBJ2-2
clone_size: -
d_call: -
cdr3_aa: CASSPRGPGELFF
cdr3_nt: TGTGCCAGCTCACCGCGAGGCCCCGGGGAGCTGTTTTTT

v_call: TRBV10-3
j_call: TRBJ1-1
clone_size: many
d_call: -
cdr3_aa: CAIRGHGDWNTEAFF
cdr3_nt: TGTGCCATCAGGGGACACGGTGATTGGAACACTGAAGCTTTCTTT

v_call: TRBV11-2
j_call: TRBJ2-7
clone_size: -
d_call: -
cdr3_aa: CASSLGELVYEQYF
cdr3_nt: TGTGCCAGCAGCTTAGGTGAACTAGTCTACGAGCAGTACTTC

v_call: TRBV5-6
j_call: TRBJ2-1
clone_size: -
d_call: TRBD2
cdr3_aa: CASSPIHWTSGRFEQFF
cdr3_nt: TGTGCCAGCAGCCCTATACATTGGACTAGCGGGAGGTTTGAGCAGTTCTTC

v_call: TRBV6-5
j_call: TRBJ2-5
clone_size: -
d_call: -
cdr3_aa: CASSYSTRRRVTQYF
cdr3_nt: TGTGCCAGCAGTTACTCGACGCGACGGCGGGTGACCCAGTACTTC

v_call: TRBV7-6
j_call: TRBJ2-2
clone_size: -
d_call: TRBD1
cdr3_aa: CASSLAGGAIGELFF
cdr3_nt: TGTGCCAGCAGCTTAGCAGGGGGCGCGATCGGGGAGCTGTTTTTT

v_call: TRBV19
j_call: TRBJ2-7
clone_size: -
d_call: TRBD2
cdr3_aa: CASSARTSSYEQYF
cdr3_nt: TGTGCCAGTAGTGCGAGGACTAGCTCCTACGAGCAGTACTTC

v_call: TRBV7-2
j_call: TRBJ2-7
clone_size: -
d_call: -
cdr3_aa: CASSLSGYEQYF
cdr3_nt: TGTGCCAGCAGCTTAAGCGGCTACGAGCAGTACTTC

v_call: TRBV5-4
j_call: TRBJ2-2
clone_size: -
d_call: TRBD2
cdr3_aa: CASSTGGLPGELFF
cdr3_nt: TGTGCCAGCAGCACGGGGGGACTACCCGGGGAGCTGTTTTTT

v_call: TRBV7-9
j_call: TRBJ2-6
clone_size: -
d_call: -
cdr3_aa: CASSRRGQNSGANVLTF
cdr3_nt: TGTGCCAGCAGCCGGCGGGGACAGAACTCTGGGGCCAACGTCCTGACTTTC

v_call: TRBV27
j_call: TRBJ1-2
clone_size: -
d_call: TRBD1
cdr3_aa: CASSFLTDRGYGYTF
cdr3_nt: TGTGCCAGCAGTTTCCTTACCGACAGGGGATATGGCTACACCTTC

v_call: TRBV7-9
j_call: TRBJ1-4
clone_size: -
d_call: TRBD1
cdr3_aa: CASSSTGQGATNEKLFF
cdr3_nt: TGTGCCAGCAGCTCAACGGGACAGGGAGCTACTAATGAAAAACTGTTTTTT

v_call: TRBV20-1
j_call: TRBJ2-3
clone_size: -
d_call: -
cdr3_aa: CSGAEADTQYF
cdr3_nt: TGCAGTGGGGCGGAGGCAGATACGCAGTATTTT

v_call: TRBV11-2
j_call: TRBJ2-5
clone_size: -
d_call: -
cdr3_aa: CASQTPKRTQYF
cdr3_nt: TGTGCCAGCCAAACCCCCAAGCGGACCCAGTACTTC

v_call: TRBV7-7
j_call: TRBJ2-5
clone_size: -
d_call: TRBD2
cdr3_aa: CASTLGGTGGETQYF
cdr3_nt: TGTGCCAGCACCCTCGGGGGGACCGGTGGAGAGACCCAGTACTTC

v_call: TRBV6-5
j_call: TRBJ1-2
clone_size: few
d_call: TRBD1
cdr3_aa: CASSLTTGRYGYTF
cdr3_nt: TGTGCCAGCAGTTTAACGACAGGGCGCTATGGCTACACCTTC

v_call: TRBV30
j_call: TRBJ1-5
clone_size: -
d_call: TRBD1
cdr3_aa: CAWSVQSEGAQPQHF
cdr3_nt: TGTGCCTGGAGTGTACAGTCGGAGGGGGCCCAGCCCCAGCATTTT

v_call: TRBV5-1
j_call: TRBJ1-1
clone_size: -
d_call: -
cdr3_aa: CASSPRENTEAFF
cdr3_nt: TGCGCCAGCAGCCCACGGGAGAACACTGAAGCTTTCTTT

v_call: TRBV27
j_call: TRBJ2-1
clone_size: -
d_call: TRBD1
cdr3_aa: CASSLRDRGPYNEQFF
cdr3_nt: TGTGCCAGCAGTTTAAGGGACAGGGGGCCGTACAATGAGCAGTTCTTC